What follows is one T cell receptor (beta chain) and its context. Its target is unknown. V dropped 4 bases and J dropped 3; count of bases not matched to a gene: 7. Germline CDR1 is SQVTM and CDR2 is ANQGSEA. The CDR3 totals 14 residues. TCRdb re-analysed the reads in MiXCR, keeping a single row per CDR3 protein. The sample includes around 900,000 distinct CDR3 sequences, less than 40% seen only once; the top ten take over 13%. These data are taken from a study of T cell repertoires in cytomegalovirus infection. Study background: Well-studied HLA-B-restricted epitopes and recently identified HLA-C-restricted epitopes of CMV were both used in the study. Indications came from public TCR beta signatures; they pointed to CMV infection and to a matching HLA type. Study observations and caveats: The cumulative frequency of public TCR beta families distinguished individuals who carried CMV together with the relevant HLA. CMV-specific HLA-C-restricted TCR beta clonotypes dominated the ex vivo response.

This specimen consisted of cultured CD8+ T cells from PBMCs, obtained from culture after CMV antigen stimulation. The chain joins TRBV29-1 to TRBJ2-5; 8 positions match TRBD2. The clonotype originates from a human donor in good health (CMV status not recorded). Some clones in this sample may be carry-over from other donors' samples. CDR3 coding DNA: TGCAGCGTTGGGTTCATGGGACTAGAAGAGACCCAGTACTTC. Translated: CSVGFMGLEETQYF.